Below are 15 T cell receptor beta chains sequenced from a single sample in a study of cytomegalovirus exposure and HLA in healthy donors (dated by TCRdb to 2015 to 2018). The method was the immunoSEQ multiplex PCR assay. For the multiplex PCR, a mixture combining 60 forward primers for TCR Vbeta segments and 13 reverse primers for TCR Jbeta segments was used. The table was pulled from immuneACCESS by TCRdb, which kept in-frame rearrangements only. Such tables lose some clones; where checked, under half of the loss comes from unresolved V genes, and the rest has no known cause. Recorded for this sample are 200,000 or so clones; roughly 80% of them occurred a single time. Of the sample, roughly 0.22% falls within the top ten clones. The sample taken for sequencing was PBMCs. These receptors all come from a girl aged 2-15 years in good health and CMV-seronegative.

The chain carries TRBV2 and TRBJ2-1; no firm D call. V shed 3 bases and J shed 6 bases, with 6 bases lying between them. Germline CDR1 reads SNHLY; CDR2 reads FYNNEI. CDR3 length: 12 amino acids. The chain's CDR3 is CASSDSGNEQFF. In DNA, the CDR3 is TGTGCCAGCAGTGACTCAGGCAATGAGCAGTTCTTC.

This clone was detected only once. The chain recombines TRBV10-3 with TRBJ1-2; D gene unclear. The CDR3 contains 17 residues. With 8 bases removed from V and 0 bases from J, the gap between germline ends came to 22 bases. CDR1 and CDR2 from the germline V gene are ENHRY and SYGVKD. CDR3 bases: TGTGCCATCGGATCCGGCCCTTCGAGGTTATCTAACTATGGCTACACCTTC. Translating it yields CAIGSGPSRLSNYGYTF.

This chain uses TRBV11-2 with TRBJ2-7; 9 positions match TRBD2. Trimming removed 1 base from V and 7 bases from J; junction bases left unmatched: 5. The CDR3 is made up of 14 amino acids. Per the germline V gene, CDR1 is SGHAT and CDR2 is FQNNGV. The CDR3 reads CASSLGGGGAEQYF. DNA for the CDR3: TGTGCCAGCAGCTTAGGAGGCGGGGGGGCAGAGCAGTACTTC.

The V and J genes are TRBV5-6 and TRBJ2-2, with D perhaps matching TRBD1 (6 bases). The ends were cut back, 4 bases at V and 7 bases at J, with 14 bases in the middle. Per germline, CDR1 SGHDT and CDR2 YYEEEE. The CDR3 has 14 residues. CDR3 sequence: CASSIPNRDGELFF. For the CDR3, the DNA is TGTGCCAGCAGCATTCCAAACAGGGACGGGGAGCTGTTTTTT.

The CDR3 DNA reads TGTGCCAGTAGTCCCGGGCTGCGGGCCCACTACAATGAGCAGTTCTTC. Its protein product is CASSPGLRAHYNEQFF. The V gene is TRBV19, the J gene TRBJ2-1; D perhaps matches TRBD2 (5 bases). Trimming took off 5 bases at V and 3 bases at J, with 17 bases between the two ends. Per the germline V gene, CDR1 is LNHDA and CDR2 is SQIVND (reference sequence). This CDR3 is 16 amino acids long.

This rearrangement joins TRBV10-3 to TRBJ1-1; perhaps TRBD1 as D (5 bases). Trimming cost V 0 bases and J 7 bases, with 15 bases left between them. The CDR3 has 15 amino acids. Looked up from germline, CDR1 is ENHRY and CDR2 is SYGVKD. CDR3 residues: CAISESWGGGSEAFF. DNA for the CDR3: TGTGCCATCAGTGAGTCGTGGGGTGGGGGGAGTGAAGCTTTCTTT.

This chain joins TRBV27 and TRBJ1-4; D gene uncertain. Germline CDR1 is MNHEY and CDR2 is SMNVEV (reference sequence). The CDR3 is 16 residues long. V lost 2 bases to trimming and J lost 7 bases, with 17 bases between them. The CDR3 DNA reads TGTGCCAGCAGTTTAGCGGGGTCCGCAGCAGGTGAAAAACTGTTTTTT. It translates to CASSLAGSAAGEKLFF.

This clone occurred once. This rearrangement joins TRBV5-6 to TRBJ2-5; no reliable D call. The assigned J gene may be wrong: the sequence end matches TRBJ2-7 better. The CDR3 consists of 16 residues. In germline, CDR1 is SGHDT, CDR2 YYEEEE. In DNA, the CDR3 is TGTGCCAGCTCGCTCAGCTTGGGTCATAACAGCTACGAGCAGTACTTC. Translation: CASSLSLGHNSYEQYF.

This chain connects TRBV4-1 to TRBJ1-1; 7 positions agree with TRBD1. Germline assignment: CDR1 MGHRA and CDR2 YSYEKL. Trimming cost V 6 bases and J 4 bases; bases outside gene matches: 5. This CDR3 region has 13 residues. This chain's CDR3 is CASRGQRFTEAFF. The CDR3 nucleotides are TGCGCCAGCAGGGGACAGAGATTCACTGAAGCTTTCTTT.

The V call is TRBV5-1, the J call TRBJ1-1; D may be TRBD1 (5 bases). This CDR3 comprises 15 residues. Germline V gives CDR1 SGHRS, CDR2 YFSETQ. V was shortened by 4 bases and J by 0 bases, with 13 bases between the two germline ends. In nucleotides, the CDR3 is TGCGCCAGCAGCGGAGCGGGACTACTGAACACTGAAGCTTTCTTT. Protein product: CASSGAGLLNTEAFF. Looking up the rest from reference TRBV5-1 and TRBJ1-1 gives the full variable domain: KAGVTQTPRYLIKTRGQQVTLSCSPISGHRSVSWYQQTPGQGLQFLFEYFSETQRNKGNFPGRFSGRQFSNSRSEMNVSTLELGDSALYLCASSGAGLLNTEAFFGQGTRLTVV.

The DNA for the CDR3 is TGTGCCACCAGCCAAAGCAGAGGGGGCGGTTCACCCCTCCACTTT. Encoded protein: CATSQSRGGGSPLHF. V and J are TRBV15 and TRBJ1-6; 7 nucleotides line up with TRBD1. J lost 9 bases, V lost 5 bases, and 10 bases had no gene match. Germline CDR1 LNHNV, CDR2 YYDKDF (reference sequence). The CDR3 loop spans 15 amino acids.

This clone has more than one count but fewer than ten. The chain is built from TRBV5-1 and TRBJ2-7, with 8 bases matching TRBD2. The CDR3 consists of 14 residues. Germline CDR1 SGHRS, CDR2 YFSETQ. Trimming at V came to 4 bases and at J to 2 bases, leaving 5 bases not matched to a gene. CDR3 sequence: CASSPTSVTYEQYF. For the CDR3, the DNA is TGCGCCAGCAGCCCGACTAGCGTTACCTACGAGCAGTACTTC.

V gene TRBV9 combines with J gene TRBJ2-7; 7 nucleotides align to TRBD2. The CDR3 spans 15 residues. V dropped 0 bases and J dropped 3; count of bases not matched to a gene: 6. CDR1 and CDR2 from the germline V gene are SGDLS and YYNGEE. CDR3 nucleotides: TGTGCCAGCAGCGTAGGAAGGGACTACCTCTACGAGCAGTACTTC. It specifies CASSVGRDYLYEQYF. Looking up the rest from reference TRBV9 and TRBJ2-7 gives the full variable domain: DSGVTQTPKHLITATGQRVTLRCSPRSGDLSVYWYQQSLDQGLQFLIQYYNGEERAKGNILERFSAQQFPDLHSELNLSSLELGDSALYFCASSVGRDYLYEQYFGPGTRLTVT.

This clone was counted once. The rearrangement uses TRBV19 and TRBJ2-1, with a possible D match to TRBD1 (6 bases). The CDR3 covers 15 residues. The V gene's germline CDR1 is LNHDA and CDR2 SQIVND (reference sequence). V dropped 3 bases and J dropped 5 bases, with 14 bases sitting between them. The CDR3 here is CASSMYRAPNNEQFF. Written as DNA, the CDR3 is TGTGCCAGTAGTATGTACAGGGCCCCAAACAATGAGCAGTTCTTC.

The chain employs TRBV25-1 and TRBJ1-6; TRBD1 aligns across 9 bases. The V gene end was trimmed by 6 bases and the J gene end by 7 bases; junction bases not matched to a gene: 7. CDR1 MGHDK and CDR2 SYGVNS come from the germline V gene. The CDR3 runs 15 residues. The CDR3 sequence: CASSTGTGLNSPLHF. Written as DNA, the CDR3 is TGTGCCAGCAGCACCGGGACAGGGTTGAATTCACCCCTCCACTTT.